Following are 15 T cell receptor beta chains from one sample sequenced in a study of molecular identifiers for immune sequencing clone quantification. In TCRdb, the PCR reads were re-called with MiXCR into one record per CDR3 protein. This sample yields approximately 630,000 distinct CDR3 sequences, of which roughly 27% are seen a single time; around 0.78% belongs to the top ten. What was sequenced was naive CD8+ T cells from blood, with Jurkat cell RNA spiked in. Subset noted: FACS-sorted CD8+CD4-CCR7+CD45RA+ naive T cells. These receptors came from a human donor in good health. Some libraries in this study had Jurkat cell RNA spiked in.

Concerning this clonotype: A much more abundant neighbour one base away suggests this may be a read error. This chain's CDR3 is CSVVGVSYEQYF. Here the CDR3 DNA reads TGCAGCGTTGTAGGGGTCTCCTACGAGCAGTACTTC. The chain employs TRBV29-1 and TRBJ2-7; D might be TRBD1 (5 bases). The germline V gene encodes CDR1 SQVTM and CDR2 ANQGSEA. This CDR3 region has 12 residues. Deletions cut 4 bases from V and 0 bases from J, with 7 bases between.

This clonotype was seen only a few times. The conserved phenylalanine or tryptophan is not found at the CDR3 terminus, so this likely reflects a read error. This sequence joins TRBV7-9 and TRBJ2-3; D tentatively reads TRBD1 or TRBD2 (5 bases each). Germline CDR1 is SEHNR and CDR2 is FQNEAQ (reference sequence). The CDR3 is 15 residues long. Trimming stripped 5 bases from V and 3 bases from J, with 15 bases between. CDR3: CASSIRPWGTDTQYI. DNA of the CDR3: TGTGCCAGCAGCATCCGACCCTGGGGGACAGATACGCAGTATATT.

This clonotype has only a few counts. The chain recombines TRBV20-1 with TRBJ2-7; the match to TRBD1 covers 10 bases. V lost 0 bases, J lost 2 bases, and 7 bases stayed unmatched. Looked up from germline, CDR1 is DFQATT and CDR2 is SNEGSKA (reference sequence). The CDR3 runs to 16 residues. The CDR3 reads CSARDGGQGFPYEQYF. The CDR3, as DNA: TGCAGTGCTAGAGATGGGGGACAGGGGTTCCCCTACGAGCAGTACTTC.

This rearrangement joins TRBV19 to TRBJ1-3; the D gene is possibly TRBD1 (6 bases). The germline V gene has CDR1 LNHDA and CDR2 SQIVND (reference sequence). This CDR3 comprises 14 residues. V was cut by 3 bases and J by 0 bases, with 6 bases left in between. The CDR3 region is CASSMGASGNTIYF. CDR3 bases: TGTGCCAGTAGTATGGGGGCCTCTGGAAACACCATATATTTT. The whole variable domain, remainder taken from reference TRBV19 and TRBJ1-3, is DGGITQSPKYLFRKEGQNVTLSCEQNLNHDAMYWYRQDPGQGLRLIYYSQIVNDFQKGDIAEGYSVSREKKESFPLTVTSAQKNPTAFYLCASSMGASGNTIYFGEGSWLTVV.

The V and J genes are TRBV27 and TRBJ2-1, with TRBD1 identical over 7 bases. Trimming took 3 bases from V and 2 from J; bases not matched to a gene: 4. The CDR3 covers 15 residues. CDR1 is MNHEY, CDR2 SMNVEV, per germline (reference sequence). As DNA, the CDR3 is TGTGCCAGCAGTTTGGCGACAGGGACCTACAATGAGCAGTTCTTC. It translates to CASSLATGTYNEQFF.

About this clonotype itself: This may be a read error, as it is one base from a much larger clone. The chain carries TRBV6-5 and TRBJ1-4; TRBD1 might be the D (5 bases). Germline V gives CDR1 MNHEY, CDR2 SVGAGI. The CDR3 length is 13 residues. V was shortened by 7 bases and J by 8 bases, with 14 bases between the two germline ends. The CDR3 here is CASTGTEKEKLFF. DNA for the CDR3: TGTGCCAGCACCGGGACGGAGAAAGAAAAACTGTTTTTT.

This clonotype was found a few times. The chain has TRBV28 and TRBJ2-1; D gene uncertain. The CDR3 length is 11 residues. CDR1 MDHEN and CDR2 SYDVKM come from the germline V gene. Between the trimmed V and J ends, which lost 7 bases and 5 bases, there was a span of 6 bases. CDR3 bases: TGTGCCAGCACCCAAGACAATGAGCAGTTCTTC. This translates into CASTQDNEQFF.

The table lists this clonotype with many counts. One end of the junction varies from germline; a read error may be responsible. The chain links TRBV7-9 to TRBJ1-1; no clear D. From germline, CDR1 is SEHNR and CDR2 FQNEAQ (reference sequence). This CDR3 is built from 11 residues. Here the CDR3 reads CASSLGTLEGF. The CDR3 nucleotides read TGTGCCAGCAGCTTAGGGACCCTGGAGGGTTTT.

This clonotype has ten or more counts. This chain uses TRBV29-1 with TRBJ2-7; D could derive from TRBD1 or TRBD2 (5 bases each). This CDR3 contains 12 residues. V gave up 5 bases and J gave up 2 bases, with 10 bases separating them. CDR1 is SQVTM and CDR2 is ANQGSEA in the germline V gene. CDR3 DNA: TGCAGCGTTCGGGACGAAGCCTACGAGCAGTACTTC. It translates to CSVRDEAYEQYF.

As concerns this clonotype: Given a much more abundant clone one base away, this may be a read error. The chain uses TRBV11-2 and TRBJ2-3, with 10 bases aligning to TRBD2. Germline CDR1 reads SGHAT; CDR2 reads FQNNGV. The CDR3 contains 17 residues. For the CDR3, the DNA is TGTGCCAACAGCTTACACCCGACTAGCGGGAGCACAGATACGCAGTATTTT. The encoded protein is CANSLHPTSGSTDTQYF.

This clonotype was recorded at least ten times. The chain recombines TRBV6-7 with TRBJ2-5, with 8 bases lining up with TRBD1. TRBV6-7 is labeled an ORF, and its function is uncertain. The CDR3 covers 16 residues. V shed 5 bases and J 4 bases; nucleotides not matched to a gene: 12. The CDR3 loop is CASSRRRQGTAETQYF. As DNA, the CDR3 is TGTGCCAGCAGTCGGAGAAGACAGGGGACAGCAGAGACCCAGTACTTC.

With regard to this clonotype: This may be a read error: a much more frequent sequence differs by one nucleotide. The chain couples TRBV4-1 to TRBJ1-5, with a possible D match to TRBD1 (6 bases). CDR1 is MGHRA, CDR2 YSYEKL, per germline. The CDR3 is made up of 16 amino acids. This chain's CDR3 is CASSQGPQGDNQPQPF. The CDR3 coding sequence is TGCGCCAGCAGCCAAGGCCCACAGGGAGACAATCAGCCCCAGCCTTTT.

This clonotype has only a few counts. The CDR3 reads CASSTAEEETQYF. The CDR3 coding sequence is TGTGCCAGCAGCACCGCGGAGGAAGAGACCCAGTACTTC. The rearrangement links TRBV7-8 to TRBJ2-5; perhaps TRBD2 as D (5 bases). Trimming removed 5 bases at V and 3 bases at J, with 10 bases between. The CDR3 covers 13 residues. Germline CDR1 is SGHVS and CDR2 is FQNEAQ. The complete variable domain, with remaining parts taken from reference TRBV7-8 and TRBJ2-5, reads GAGVSQSPRYKVAKRGQDVALRCDPISGHVSLFWYQQALGQGPEFLTYFQNEAQLDKSGLPSDRFFAERPEGSVSTLKIQRTQQEDSAVYLCASSTAEEETQYFGPGTRLLVL.

At least ten counts were recorded for this clonotype. V is TRBV20-1 and J is TRBJ1-1, with 8 nucleotides matching TRBD1. CDR1 is DFQATT, CDR2 SNEGSKA, per germline (reference sequence). CDR3 length: 13 residues. With 1 base clipped from V and 5 bases from J, the junction kept 3 bases outside the gene matches. This CDR3 is CSARGTGRTEAFF. The CDR3 region has the DNA TGCAGTGCTAGAGGGACAGGGCGAACTGAAGCTTTCTTT.

This clonotype appeared many times. V usage is TRBV12-3 or TRBV12-4 and J usage is TRBJ2-5, with D possibly matching TRBD1 (6 bases). The CDR3 is 13 residues long. V was trimmed by 4 bases and J by 2 bases, leaving 8 bases between them. The chain's CDR3 is CASSSTGQETQYF. The DNA for the CDR3 is TGTGCCAGCAGTTCCACAGGGCAAGAGACCCAGTACTTC.